These 20 T cell receptor beta chains originate from one sample sequenced in a study of cytomegalovirus exposure and HLA in healthy donors. A multiplex PCR was run with 60 Vbeta primers and 13 Jbeta primers. The table came from immunoSEQ multiplex PCR; TCRdb's copy has only in-frame clones and leaves some out. The data contain approximately 170,000 clones, 60% to 85% of them singletons. The sample was PBMCs. The receptors shown here come from a woman aged 40 to 49 in good health and CMV-seropositive.

The CDR3 spells CASKIGQGNNSPLHF. Written as DNA, the CDR3 is TGTGCCAGCAAAATCGGACAGGGTAATAATTCACCCCTCCACTTT. The V and J genes are TRBV27 and TRBJ1-6, with 8 bases lining up with TRBD1. Germline CDR1 and CDR2: MNHEY and SMNVEV (reference sequence). This CDR3 region has 15 residues. Trimming cost V 7 bases and J 5 bases; bases outside gene matches: 7.

In its sample, this clone was seen once. The chain joins TRBV9 to TRBJ2-1; TRBD2 matches at 12 bases. This CDR3 region has 16 residues. The junction had 6 bases not matched to a gene; V was cut back by 2 bases and J by 6 bases. The germline CDR1 and CDR2 sequences are SGDLS and YYNGEE. The CDR3 is CASSVDSSGGANEQFF. The CDR3, as DNA: TGTGCCAGCAGCGTCGACTCTAGCGGGGGGGCCAATGAGCAGTTCTTC.

The genes are TRBV5-1 and TRBJ1-6; TRBD1 agrees at 9 bases. Trimming removed 1 base from V and 8 bases from J; junction bases left unmatched: 7. Germline V gene data show CDR1 as SGHRS and CDR2 as YFSETQ. This CDR3 spans 16 amino acids. CDR3 residues: CASSLLAGQGDSPLHF. DNA of the CDR3: TGCGCCAGCAGCTTGCTGGCGGGACAGGGAGATTCACCCCTCCACTTT.

The chain couples TRBV7-8 to TRBJ1-2; 8 bases are shared with TRBD1. V lost 6 bases, J lost 4 bases, and 25 bases stayed unmatched. Germline V gene data show CDR1 as SGHVS and CDR2 as FQNEAQ. This CDR3 contains 20 residues. The CDR3 nucleotides are TGTGCCAGCAGTAGAGCCAGATTTACCGGGACAGGAGCCTCCCCCTATGGCTACACCTTC. Encoded protein: CASSRARFTGTGASPYGYTF.

The chain uses TRBV25-1 and TRBJ2-3; 9 positions match TRBD2. Trimming removed 1 base from V and 1 base from J; junction bases left unmatched: 3. The CDR3 is made up of 16 amino acids. In germline, CDR1 is MGHDK, CDR2 SYGVNS. CDR3 region: CASSEWASGGTDTQYF. The CDR3 DNA reads TGTGCCAGCAGTGAATGGGCTAGCGGGGGCACAGATACGCAGTATTTT. The full variable domain, completed using reference TRBV25-1 and TRBJ2-3, is EADIYQTPRYLVIGTGKKITLECSQTMGHDKMYWYQQDPGMELHLIHYSYGVNSTEKGDLSSESTVSRIRTEHFPLTLESARPSHTSQYLCASSEWASGGTDTQYFGPGTRLTVL.

This clone appeared once. V is TRBV5-4 and J is TRBJ1-1, with 9 bases identical to TRBD1. CDR3 length: 17 amino acids. CDR1 is SGHNT and CDR2 is YYREEE in the germline V gene (reference sequence). Trimming at V came to 1 base and at J to 0 bases, leaving 7 bases not matched to a gene. CDR3 in DNA: TGTGCCAGCAGCTTGTTCGGGACAGGGCGGCTGAACACTGAAGCTTTCTTT. Translated, it gives CASSLFGTGRLNTEAFF.

The table lists this clone with a count of one. The chain combines TRBV4-1 with TRBJ1-2; the match to TRBD1 covers 8 bases. The CDR3 has 16 amino acids. Germline V gives CDR1 MGHRA, CDR2 YSYEKL. V gave up 0 bases and J gave up 6 bases; unmatched junction bases: 9. In DNA, the CDR3 is TGCGCCAGCAGCCAAGATATAGGGTACAGGGGGAATGGCTACACCTTC. It encodes CASSQDIGYRGNGYTF.

The chain is built from TRBV2 and TRBJ1-1, with no clear D. CDR3 length: 13 residues. With 4 bases removed from V and 1 base from J, the gap between germline ends came to 7 bases. Germline loops: CDR1 SNHLY, CDR2 FYNNEI. CDR3 region: CASSGTRNTEAFF. The CDR3 DNA reads as TGTGCCAGCAGTGGTACCAGGAACACTGAAGCTTTCTTT.

This clone was detected a few times. The V gene is TRBV5-1, the J gene TRBJ1-1; D might be TRBD1 (6 bases). CDR1 is SGHRS, CDR2 YFSETQ, per germline. Deletions cut 3 bases from V and 2 bases from J, with 11 bases between. This CDR3 region has 14 residues. The DNA of the CDR3 is TGCGCCAGCAGCTGGGGGACACAAAACACTGAAGCTTTCTTT. This codes for CASSWGTQNTEAFF.

The rearrangement joins TRBV27 to TRBJ2-7; tentative D call: TRBD1 (6 bases). Trimming removed 7 bases at V and 1 base at J, with 20 bases between. The germline V gene has CDR1 MNHEY and CDR2 SMNVEV (reference sequence). This CDR3 has 16 residues. CDR3 coding DNA: TGTGCCAGCACCCACCCCCCCCGGGACACGTCCTACGAGCAGTACTTC. It yields the protein CASTHPPRDTSYEQYF.

The chain couples TRBV7-2 to TRBJ1-2; TRBD1 agrees at 11 bases. The CDR3 runs to 18 residues. The V segment lost 5 bases and the J segment 8 bases; nucleotides outside the gene matches: 19. The germline V gene encodes CDR1 SGHTA and CDR2 FQGNSA. The CDR3 nucleotides read TGTGCCAGCAGCCCGTCCCGAGGGACAGGGGGGACTTCGGGGGGCTACACCTTC. This gives the protein CASSPSRGTGGTSGGYTF.

J is TRBJ2-1 and V is TRBV5-5; 8 nucleotides align to TRBD1. The trim removed 2 bases at V and 1 base at J, leaving 2 bases unmatched. The germline V gene has CDR1 SGHKS and CDR2 YYEKEE (reference sequence). The CDR3 sequence is 15 residues long. CDR3 in amino acids: CASSFNRGSYNEQFF. The CDR3 bases are TGTGCCAGCAGCTTTAACAGGGGGTCCTACAATGAGCAGTTCTTC.

Note on this clone: One junction end disagrees with the germline gene, perhaps due to a read error. The chain uses TRBV6-1 and TRBJ1-6, with a possible D match to TRBD1 (6 bases). The length of the CDR3 is 17 residues. Germline CDR1 is MNHNS and CDR2 is SASEGT. This CDR3 reads CASSKAASGERNSPLHF. Written as DNA, the CDR3 is TGTGCCAGCAGTAAAGCCGCCTCAGGGGAGAGGAATTCACCCCTCCACTTT.

This chain links TRBV19 with TRBJ2-1, with 11 bases aligning to TRBD2. Germline loops: CDR1 LNHDA, CDR2 SQIVND (reference sequence). Trimming cost V 4 bases and J 6 bases; bases outside gene matches: 5. This CDR3 spans 15 amino acids. CDR3 DNA sequence: TGTGCCAGTAGTACTAGCGGGGGGAGCCTCAATGAGCAGTTCTTC. Protein product: CASSTSGGSLNEQFF. The complete variable domain, with remaining parts taken from reference TRBV19 and TRBJ2-1, reads DGGITQSPKYLFRKEGQNVTLSCEQNLNHDAMYWYRQDPGQGLRLIYYSQIVNDFQKGDIAEGYSVSREKKESFPLTVTSAQKNPTAFYLCASSTSGGSLNEQFFGPGTRLTVL.

The chain links TRBV10-2 to TRBJ2-1, with 8 bases aligning to TRBD2. From germline, CDR1 is WSHSY and CDR2 SAAADI. The J segment lost 10 bases and the V segment lost 0 bases, leaving 11 bases of the junction unmatched. This CDR3 is built from 16 residues. Written as DNA, the CDR3 is TGCGCCAGCAGTGAGTCGATGTCGGGGGGGAACAGAGAGCAGTTCTTC. Protein: CASSESMSGGNREQFF.

The sample holds a few counts of this clone. The chain combines TRBV6-5 with TRBJ2-5, with D possibly being TRBD1 (6 bases). The CDR3 spans 14 residues. CDR1 and CDR2 (germline): MNHEY, SVGAGI. The germline V and J ends were trimmed by 6 bases and 6 bases, with 17 bases remaining between them. The CDR3 loop reads CASRCYRVEKTQYF. The CDR3 bases are TGTGCCAGCAGGTGCTACAGGGTCGAGAAGACCCAGTACTTC.

This clone was recorded once. This rearrangement joins TRBV29-1 to TRBJ1-6; 7 positions agree with TRBD1. J gave up 8 bases and V 7 bases, and 8 bases lay outside the gene matches. The CDR3 is 13 residues long. Germline V CDR1 and CDR2: SQVTM, ANQGSEA. CDR3 sequence reads: CSARDSDYSPLHF. In DNA, the CDR3 is TGCAGCGCTCGGGACAGCGACTATTCACCCCTCCACTTT.

The rearrangement uses TRBV10-3 and TRBJ2-1; D is perhaps TRBD1 (5 bases). Germline CDR1 ENHRY, CDR2 SYGVKD. CDR3 size: 13 residues. V gave up 6 bases and J gave up 5 bases, with 11 bases separating them. DNA of the CDR3: TGTGCCATCAGGACAGCCACAAACAATGAGCAGTTCTTC. Encoded protein: CAIRTATNNEQFF.

CDR3 amino acids: CASSSIGQGSGDGYTF. The DNA of the CDR3 is TGTGCCAGCAGCTCGATAGGACAGGGGAGTGGGGATGGCTACACCTTC. The chain combines TRBV5-4 with TRBJ1-2; 9 bases match TRBD1. J was trimmed by 6 bases and V by 3 bases; bases with no gene match: 12. This CDR3 is 16 amino acids long. Germline-derived CDR1 and CDR2 are SGHNT and YYREEE (reference sequence).

The table lists this clone with a few counts. The chain has TRBV4-2 and TRBJ2-7; tentatively, D is TRBD1 (5 bases). The length of the CDR3 is 13 residues. V dropped 0 bases and J dropped 4 bases, with 7 bases sitting between them. Germline V gives CDR1 LGHNA, CDR2 YNFKEQ. The CDR3 DNA reads TGTGCCAGCAGCCAAGAGCAGGGTTACGAGCAGTACTTC. It encodes CASSQEQGYEQYF.